The sequence of this T cell receptor beta chain was determined in a study of blood T cell repertoires in COVID-19. About the study: Both acute and convalescent COVID-19 samples were obtained from the United States, Italy and Spain.

TCRdb's table, derived via immunoSEQ multiplex PCR, lists solely in-frame clones and lacks some. The data hold fewer than 250,000 clones, with roughly 84% observed a single time. Germline V gene sequence: CDR1 MNHEY, CDR2 SVGAGI. The CDR3 covers 14 residues. The V gene end was trimmed by 7 bases and the J gene end by 6 bases; junction bases not matched to a gene: 7. This sequence originates from a man younger than 45 with active or convalescent COVID-19. The sequenced sample was peripheral blood. This chain uses TRBV6-5 with TRBJ1-2; 11 nucleotides agree with TRBD1. CDR3 bases: TGTGCCAGCACCCTTAGGGGACAGGGGGATGGCTACACCTTC. This sequence encodes CASTLRGQGDGYTF.